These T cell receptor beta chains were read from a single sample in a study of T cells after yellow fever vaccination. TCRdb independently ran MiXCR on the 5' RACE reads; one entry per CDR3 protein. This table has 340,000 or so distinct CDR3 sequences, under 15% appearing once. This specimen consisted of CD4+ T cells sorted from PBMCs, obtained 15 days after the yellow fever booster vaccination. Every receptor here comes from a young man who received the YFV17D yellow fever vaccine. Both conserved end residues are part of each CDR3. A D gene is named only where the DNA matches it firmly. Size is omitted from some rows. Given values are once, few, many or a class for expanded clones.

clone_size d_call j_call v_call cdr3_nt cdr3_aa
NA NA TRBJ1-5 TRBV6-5 TGTGCCAGCAGTTACGGGGGGAAGAATCAGCCCCAGCATTTT CASSYGGKNQPQHF
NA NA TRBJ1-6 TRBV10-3 TGTGCCATCAGGACCTCTTCGGGTAATTCACCCCTCCACTTT CAIRTSSGNSPLHF
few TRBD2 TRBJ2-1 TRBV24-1 TGTGCCACCAGTGATTTTACGGGGGGGCACAATGAGCAGTTCTTC CATSDFTGGHNEQFF
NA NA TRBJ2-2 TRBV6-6 TGTGCCAGCAGTTACTCGATCTTGGCGCGGGCTAACACCGGGGAGCTGTTTTTT CASSYSILARANTGELFF
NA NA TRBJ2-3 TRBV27 TGTGCCAGCAGTCCCCATGGAGATACGCAGTATTTT CASSPHGDTQYF
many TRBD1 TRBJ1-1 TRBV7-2 TGTGCCAGCAGCTCGACAGGGGGGAACACTGAAGCTTTCTTT CASSSTGGNTEAFF
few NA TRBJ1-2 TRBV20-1 TGCAGTGCTATACAGGGTCCATATGGCTACACCTTC CSAIQGPYGYTF
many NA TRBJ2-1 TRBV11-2 TGTGCCAGCAGCTTTTCCCTACGCCGGGGACGGACCTTCAATGAGCAGTTCTTC CASSFSLRRGRTFNEQFF
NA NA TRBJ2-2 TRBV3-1 TGTGCCAGCAGCCAAGTTATCGGGGGGGAGCTGTTTTTT CASSQVIGGELFF
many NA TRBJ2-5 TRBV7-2 TGTGCCAGCAGGCTTAGTAAGACCCAGTACTTC CASRLSKTQYF
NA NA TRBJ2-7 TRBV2 TGTGCCAGCCAGGGTACCTACGAGCAGTACTTC CASQGTYEQYF
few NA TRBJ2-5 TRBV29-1 TGCAGCGCTGCCGACTCCAGCGAAGAGACCCAGTACTTC CSAADSSEETQYF
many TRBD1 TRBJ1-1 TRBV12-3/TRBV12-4 TGTGCCAGCAGTCGCCATGACAGGGCCGGGACTGAAGCTTTCTTT CASSRHDRAGTEAFF
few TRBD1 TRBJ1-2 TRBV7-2 TGTGCCAGCAGCCGAGACAGGGTTTATGGCTACACCTTC CASSRDRVYGYTF
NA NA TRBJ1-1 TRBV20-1 TGCAGTGCTAGAGATACAGACGCGCGTCTAGAAGCTTTCTTT CSARDTDARLEAFF
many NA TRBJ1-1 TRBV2 TGTGCCAGCAGTGACGGGGGTACTGAAGCTTTCTTT CASSDGGTEAFF
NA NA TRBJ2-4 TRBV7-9 TGTGCCAGCAGCAGAAGGGGGAGCGAAAACATTCAGTACTTC CASSRRGSENIQYF
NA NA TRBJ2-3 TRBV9 TGTGCCAGCAGCGTAGACCGCGCGGGGCCCACAGATACGCAGTATTTT CASSVDRAGPTDTQYF
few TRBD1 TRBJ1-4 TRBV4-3 TGCGCCAGCAGCCAAACCTCACAGGGGGCGCGTTCTAATGAAAAACTGTTTTTT CASSQTSQGARSNEKLFF
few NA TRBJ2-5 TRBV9 TGTGCCAGCAGCGTATCACCAGGGATCGGAGAGACCCAGTACTTC CASSVSPGIGETQYF
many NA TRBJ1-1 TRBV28 TGTGCCAGCAGTTTAGTCCGCAAACCTGAAGCTTTCTTT CASSLVRKPEAFF
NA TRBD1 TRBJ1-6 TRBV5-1 TGCGCCAGCAGCTTACAGGGGTTGAGCTCCTATAATTCACCCCTCCACTTT CASSLQGLSSYNSPLHF
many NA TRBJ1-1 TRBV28 TGTGCCAGCAGTTATCCGACAAGGAGGACTGAAGCTTTCTTT CASSYPTRRTEAFF
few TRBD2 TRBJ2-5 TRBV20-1 TGCAGTGCTCGAGCCTCTAGCGGGGGAAAAGAGACCCAGTACTTC CSARASSGGKETQYF
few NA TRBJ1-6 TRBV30 TGTGCCTGGAGTGTAGGGCAACAGGGCGCCAATTCACCCCTCCACTTT CAWSVGQQGANSPLHF
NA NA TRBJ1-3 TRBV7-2 TGTGCCAGCAGCTTACTGGGCCCGCCTGGAAACACCATATATTTT CASSLLGPPGNTIYF
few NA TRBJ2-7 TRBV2 TGTGCCAGCTCTGCTGGGGAGACGACCGAGCAGTACTTC CASSAGETTEQYF
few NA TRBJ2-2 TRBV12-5 TGTGCTAGTGGTTTGGAGAGGGTACTTCAAGACACCGGGGAGCTGTTTTTT CASGLERVLQDTGELFF
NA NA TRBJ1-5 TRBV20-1 TGCAGTGCCAGAGTGGGGGCGGGCAATCAGCCCCAGCATTTT CSARVGAGNQPQHF
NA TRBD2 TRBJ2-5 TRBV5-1 TGCGCCAGCAGCCCGGCGGGACTAGCGGGGGGAGAGACCCAGTACTTC CASSPAGLAGGETQYF
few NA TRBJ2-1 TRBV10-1 TGCGCCAGCAGTGAGTCGCTGGGGGGTGAGCAGTTCTTC CASSESLGGEQFF
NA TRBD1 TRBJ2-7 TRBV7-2 TGTGCCAGCAGCTTTCAGGGGGCGAGGGAGCAGTACTTC CASSFQGAREQYF
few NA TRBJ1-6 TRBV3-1 TGTGCCAGCAGCCAAGCTCCGGGAGGGGAAACACCCCTCCACTTT CASSQAPGGETPLHF
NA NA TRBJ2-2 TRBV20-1 TGCAGTGCTAGAGACACCGGGGAGCTGTTTTTT CSARDTGELFF
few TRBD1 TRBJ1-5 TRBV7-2 TGTGCCAGCAGCTCGGGACAGGGGAGCGCCAATCAGCCCCAGCATTTT CASSSGQGSANQPQHF
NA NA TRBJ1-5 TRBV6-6 TGTGCCAGCAGTTTGCGGGGGGGCGGTCAGCCCCAGCATTTT CASSLRGGGQPQHF
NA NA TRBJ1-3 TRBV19 TGTGCCAGTAAGACCCGAGGAATTGCTTTCTCTGGAAACACCATATATTTT CASKTRGIAFSGNTIYF
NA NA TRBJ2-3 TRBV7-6 TGTGCCAGCAGCTTAGGAGTAAGCGGCTCCACCACAGATACGCAGTATTTT CASSLGVSGSTTDTQYF
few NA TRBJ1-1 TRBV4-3 TGCGCCAGCTGCCAGGAGATTAACACTGAAGCTTTCTTT CASCQEINTEAFF
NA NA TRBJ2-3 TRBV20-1 TGCAGTGCTGGGACCCCCATCACAGATACGCAGTATTTT CSAGTPITDTQYF
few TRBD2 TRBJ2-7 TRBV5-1 TGCGCCAGCAGCTTGACTAGCGGGGGCCCGAGCTCCTACGAGCAGTACTTC CASSLTSGGPSSYEQYF
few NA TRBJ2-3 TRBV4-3 TGCGCCAGCAGCCAAGCCCGAAATGAGGCAGATACGCAGTATTTT CASSQARNEADTQYF
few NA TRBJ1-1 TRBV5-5 TGTGCCAGCAGCTTAGGAGAAGGACCCTTAGGGGCCACTGAAGCTTTCTTT CASSLGEGPLGATEAFF
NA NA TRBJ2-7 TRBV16 TGTGCCAGCAGCCAATCCCACAGCTCCTACGAGCAGTACTTC CASSQSHSSYEQYF
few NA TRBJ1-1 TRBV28 TGTGCCAGCAGTTTCCAGGGCATGAACACTGAAGCTTTCTTT CASSFQGMNTEAFF
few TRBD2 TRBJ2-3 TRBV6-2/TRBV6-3 TGTGCCAGCAGCCTCCAATCTACTAGCGGGGGCCAAGATACGCAGTATTTT CASSLQSTSGGQDTQYF
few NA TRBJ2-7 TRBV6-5 TGTGCCAGCTGTCGGACCCATGGGGGAACCTACGAGCAGTACTTC CASCRTHGGTYEQYF
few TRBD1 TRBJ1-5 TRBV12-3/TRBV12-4 TGTGCCAGCAGTGCACCGACAGGGGGGGTCAATCAGCCCCAGCATTTT CASSAPTGGVNQPQHF
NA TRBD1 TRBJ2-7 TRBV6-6 TGTGCCAGCATTAGGGGGACAGGGACCTACGAGCAGTACTTC CASIRGTGTYEQYF
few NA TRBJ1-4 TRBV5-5 TGTGCCAGCAGCCCGACGGGGGCAACTAATGAAAAACTGTTTTTT CASSPTGATNEKLFF
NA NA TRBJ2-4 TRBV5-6 TGTGCCAGCAGCTTTGGGGGCTTGGCCAAAAACATTCAGTACTTC CASSFGGLAKNIQYF
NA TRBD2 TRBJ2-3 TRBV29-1 TGCAGCGTTGTTGGGACTAGCGGGGGGGCCGTCTCAAGAGATACGCAGTATTTT CSVVGTSGGAVSRDTQYF
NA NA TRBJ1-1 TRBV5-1 TGCGCCAGCAGCTTTGAAATGAACACTGAAGCTTTCTTT CASSFEMNTEAFF
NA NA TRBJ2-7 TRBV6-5 TGTGCCAGCAGTTACGAGGAGGGAACCTACGAGCAGTACTTC CASSYEEGTYEQYF
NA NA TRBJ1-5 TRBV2 TGTGCCAGCACTGTTCAGATAGAGCAGCCCCAGCATTTT CASTVQIEQPQHF
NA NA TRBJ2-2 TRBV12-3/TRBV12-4 TGTGCCAGCAGGACGAGCCGCGGCAGGGGTTCGAACACCGGGGAGCTGTTTTTT CASRTSRGRGSNTGELFF
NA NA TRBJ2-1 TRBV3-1 TGTGCCAGCAGCCACGGAAGAGGGACAGAGCAGTTCTTC CASSHGRGTEQFF
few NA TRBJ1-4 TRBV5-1 TGCGCCAGCAGCCTACAGGGAGTCGATGAAAAACTGTTTTTT CASSLQGVDEKLFF
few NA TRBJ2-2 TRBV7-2 TGTGCCAGCAGCTTAGAGCAGGACACCGGGGAGCTGTTTTTT CASSLEQDTGELFF